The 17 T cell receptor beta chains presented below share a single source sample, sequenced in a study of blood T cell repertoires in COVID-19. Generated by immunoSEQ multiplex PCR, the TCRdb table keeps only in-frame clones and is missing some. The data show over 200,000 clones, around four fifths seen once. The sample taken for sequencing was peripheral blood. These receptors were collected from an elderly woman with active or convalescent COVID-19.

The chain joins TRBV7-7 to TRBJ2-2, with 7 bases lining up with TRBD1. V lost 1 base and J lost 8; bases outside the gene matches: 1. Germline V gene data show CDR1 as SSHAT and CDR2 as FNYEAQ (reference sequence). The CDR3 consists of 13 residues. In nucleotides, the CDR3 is TGTGCCAGCAGCTTAGACAGGGGAGGGGAGCTGTTTTTT. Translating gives CASSLDRGGELFF.

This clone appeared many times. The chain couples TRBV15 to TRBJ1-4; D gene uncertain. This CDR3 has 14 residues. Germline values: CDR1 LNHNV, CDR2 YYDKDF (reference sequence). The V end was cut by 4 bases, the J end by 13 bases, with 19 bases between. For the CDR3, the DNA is TGTGCCACCAGCAAAAGCCGGGAAAGGATTTCACTGTTTTTT. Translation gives CATSKSRERISLFF.

The CDR3 DNA follows: TGTGCCAGCAGTGTGAGGCTACCCGTAAACAATGAGCAGTTCTTC. Translation gives CASSVRLPVNNEQFF. The chain uses TRBV2 and TRBJ2-1; D not certain. Germline CDR1 SNHLY, CDR2 FYNNEI. V lost 4 bases and J lost 5, with 15 bases in between. The CDR3 length is 15 residues.

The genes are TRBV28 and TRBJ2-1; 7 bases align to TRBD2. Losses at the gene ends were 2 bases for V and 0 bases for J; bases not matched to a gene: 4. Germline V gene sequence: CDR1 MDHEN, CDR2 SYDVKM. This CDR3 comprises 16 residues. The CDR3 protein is CASSLPLAVSYNEQFF. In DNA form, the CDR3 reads TGTGCCAGCAGTTTACCGCTAGCGGTCTCCTACAATGAGCAGTTCTTC. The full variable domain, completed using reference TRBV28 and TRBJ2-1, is DVKVTQSSRYLVKRTGEKVFLECVQDMDHENMFWYRQDPGLGLRLIYFSYDVKMKEKGDIPEGYSVSREKKERFSLILESASTNQTSMYLCASSLPLAVSYNEQFFGPGTRLTVL.

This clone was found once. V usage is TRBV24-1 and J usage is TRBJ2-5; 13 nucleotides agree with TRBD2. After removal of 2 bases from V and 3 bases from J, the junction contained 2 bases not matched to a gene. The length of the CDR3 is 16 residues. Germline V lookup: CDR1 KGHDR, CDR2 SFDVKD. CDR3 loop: CATSDSGLAGKETQYF. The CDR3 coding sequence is TGTGCCACCAGTGATTCGGGACTAGCGGGGAAAGAGACCCAGTACTTC.

The CDR3 loop reads CASSVSPGLGQETQYF. DNA for the CDR3: TGTGCCAGCAGCGTTAGCCCCGGGTTGGGTCAAGAGACCCAGTACTTC. This sequence joins TRBV9 and TRBJ2-5; the D is unclear. The length of the CDR3 is 16 residues. V was clipped by 2 bases and J by 2 bases, with 16 bases between them. Germline V gene sequence: CDR1 SGDLS, CDR2 YYNGEE. The whole variable domain, filled in from reference TRBV9 and TRBJ2-5, reads DSGVTQTPKHLITATGQRVTLRCSPRSGDLSVYWYQQSLDQGLQFLIQYYNGEERAKGNILERFSAQQFPDLHSELNLSSLELGDSALYFCASSVSPGLGQETQYFGPGTRLLVL.

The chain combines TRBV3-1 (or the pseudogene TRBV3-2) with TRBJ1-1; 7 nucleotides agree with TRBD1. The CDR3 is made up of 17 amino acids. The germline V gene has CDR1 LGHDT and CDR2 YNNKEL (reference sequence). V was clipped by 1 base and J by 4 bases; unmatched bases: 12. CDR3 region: CASSQAEGVQGGTEAFF. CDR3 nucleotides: TGTGCCAGCAGCCAAGCGGAGGGGGTTCAGGGGGGCACTGAAGCTTTCTTT.

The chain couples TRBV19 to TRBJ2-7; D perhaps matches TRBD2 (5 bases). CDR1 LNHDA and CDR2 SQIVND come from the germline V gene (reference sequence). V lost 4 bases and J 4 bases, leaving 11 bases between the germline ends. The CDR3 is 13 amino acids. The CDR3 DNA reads TGTGCCAGTAGTACCGGGAAAGCTTACGAGCAGTACTTC. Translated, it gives CASSTGKAYEQYF.

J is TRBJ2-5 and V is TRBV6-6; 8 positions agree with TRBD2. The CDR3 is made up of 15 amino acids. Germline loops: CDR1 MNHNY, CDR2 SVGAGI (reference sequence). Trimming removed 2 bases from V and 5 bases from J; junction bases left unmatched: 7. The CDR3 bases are TGTGCCAGCAGTTACCCAAGAGGCGGGGGGGAGACCCAGTACTTC. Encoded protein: CASSYPRGGGETQYF.

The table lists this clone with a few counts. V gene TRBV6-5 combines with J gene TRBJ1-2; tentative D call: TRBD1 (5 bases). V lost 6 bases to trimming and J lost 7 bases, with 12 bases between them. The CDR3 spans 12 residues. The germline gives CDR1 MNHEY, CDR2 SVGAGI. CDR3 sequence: CASSPVRGGYTF. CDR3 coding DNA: TGTGCCAGCAGCCCCGTTAGGGGTGGCTACACCTTC.

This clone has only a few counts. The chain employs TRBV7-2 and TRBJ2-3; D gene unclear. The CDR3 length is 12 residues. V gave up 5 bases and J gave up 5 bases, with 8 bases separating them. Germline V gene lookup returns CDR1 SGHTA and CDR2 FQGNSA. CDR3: CASSPRRDTQYF. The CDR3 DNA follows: TGTGCCAGCAGCCCGCGGAGAGATACGCAGTATTTT.

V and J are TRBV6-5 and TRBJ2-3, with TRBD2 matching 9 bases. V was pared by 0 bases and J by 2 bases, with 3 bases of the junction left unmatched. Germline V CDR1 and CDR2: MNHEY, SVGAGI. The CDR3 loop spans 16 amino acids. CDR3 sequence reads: CASSYSRGGATDTQYF. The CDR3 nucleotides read TGTGCCAGCAGTTACTCGCGGGGGGGGGCCACAGATACGCAGTATTTT.

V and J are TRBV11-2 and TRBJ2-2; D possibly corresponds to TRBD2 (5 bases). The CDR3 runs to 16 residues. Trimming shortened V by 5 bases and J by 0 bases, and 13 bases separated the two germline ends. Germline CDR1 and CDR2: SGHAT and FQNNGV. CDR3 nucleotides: TGTGCCAGCAGCCCGCAGGCTAGCACGAACACCGGGGAGCTGTTTTTT. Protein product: CASSPQASTNTGELFF.

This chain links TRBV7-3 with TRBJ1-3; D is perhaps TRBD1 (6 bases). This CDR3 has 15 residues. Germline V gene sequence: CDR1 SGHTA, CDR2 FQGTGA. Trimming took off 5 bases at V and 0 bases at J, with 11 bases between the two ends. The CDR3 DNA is TGTGCCAGCAGCCCGGACAGAAGCTCTGGAAACACCATATATTTT. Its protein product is CASSPDRSSGNTIYF.

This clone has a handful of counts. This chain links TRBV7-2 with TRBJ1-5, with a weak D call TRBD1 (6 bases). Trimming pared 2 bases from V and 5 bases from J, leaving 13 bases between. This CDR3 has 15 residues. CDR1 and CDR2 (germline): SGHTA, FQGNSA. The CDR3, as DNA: TGTGCCAGCAGCTTAACCAGGGGTGGGGATCAGCCCCAGCATTTT. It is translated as CASSLTRGGDQPQHF.

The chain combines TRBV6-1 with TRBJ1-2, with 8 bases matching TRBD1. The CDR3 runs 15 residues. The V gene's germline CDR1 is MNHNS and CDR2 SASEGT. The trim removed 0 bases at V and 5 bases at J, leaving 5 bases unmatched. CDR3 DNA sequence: TGTGCCAGCAGTGAAGCGCAGGGGGCTTGGTATGGCTACACCTTC. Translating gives CASSEAQGAWYGYTF.

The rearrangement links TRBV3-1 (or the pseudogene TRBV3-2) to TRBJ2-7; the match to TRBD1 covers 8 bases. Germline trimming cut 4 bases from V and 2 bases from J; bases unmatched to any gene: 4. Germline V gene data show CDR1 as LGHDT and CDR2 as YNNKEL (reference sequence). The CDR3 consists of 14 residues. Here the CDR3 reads CASSPWTGTYEQYF. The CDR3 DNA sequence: TGTGCCAGCAGCCCATGGACAGGGACCTACGAGCAGTACTTC.